This TCR beta chain came from a study of T cells in localized non-small cell lung cancer. The CDR3 contains 17 residues. CDR1 and CDR2 from the germline V gene are KGHSH and LQKENI. V was pared by 4 bases and J by 0 bases, with 11 bases of the junction left unmatched. The table came from immunoSEQ multiplex PCR; TCRdb's copy has only in-frame clones and leaves some out. The table lists some 30,000 clones, about nine tenths of them singletons. This clone was recorded only once. Its specificity is not known. The study, taken as a whole, reports: The study detected a median roughly 50 of the top 100 tumor clones in adjacent lung.

V gene TRBV18 combines with J gene TRBJ1-2, with 7 bases lining up with TRBD1. This material consisted of peripheral blood, taken before any cancer treatment. This sequence was found in a male donor older than 55 with stage III lung adenocarcinoma. DNA of the CDR3: TGTGCCAGCTCACTCAAACCCCCGACAGGGTCTAACTATGGCTACACCTTC. Translation gives CASSLKPPTGSNYGYTF.